These T cell receptor beta chains were read from a single sample in a study of cytomegalovirus exposure and HLA in healthy donors. Clones were read by immunoSEQ multiplex PCR, and TCRdb kept only the in-frame ones, dropping some. This sample has about 150,000 clones, with 70% to 80% found just once. Sequenced input: PBMCs. The receptors stem from a man aged 50 to 59 in good health and CMV-seropositive. The CDR3 runs from the conserved cysteine through the conserved F or W. D genes are given only for firm matches. A clone size is listed for some rows: how often the clone was seen (once, few, many), or a class if it is expanded.

abundance: .
j_gene: TRBJ2-7
v_gene: TRBV10-1
d_gene: .
CDR3nt: TGCGCCAGCAGGCCCCTAGCGTACATTGGGTCCTACGAGCAGTACTTC
CDR3aa: CASRPLAYIGSYEQYF

abundance: .
j_gene: TRBJ2-3
v_gene: TRBV2
d_gene: TRBD2
CDR3nt: TGTGCCAGCAGGGGGAGGGACGGCACAGATACGCAGTATTTT
CDR3aa: CASRGRDGTDTQYF

abundance: .
j_gene: TRBJ2-7
v_gene: TRBV5-6
d_gene: TRBD1
CDR3nt: TGTGCCAGCAGCTTGATCTGGGACAGGGGCACACTCCAGCACTTC
CDR3aa: CASSLIWDRGTLQHF

abundance: .
j_gene: TRBJ2-3
v_gene: TRBV9
d_gene: TRBD2
CDR3nt: TGTGCCAGCAGCCCCCTCGGGCTAGCGGGCGCAGATACGCAGTATTTT
CDR3aa: CASSPLGLAGADTQYF

abundance: .
j_gene: TRBJ1-5
v_gene: TRBV14
d_gene: TRBD1
CDR3nt: TGTGCCAGCAATACAGGGGGTAGCAATCAGCCCCAGCATTTT
CDR3aa: CASNTGGSNQPQHF

abundance: .
j_gene: TRBJ1-2
v_gene: TRBV5-4
d_gene: TRBD1
CDR3nt: TGTGCCAGCAGCTTGGTTCGACAGGGGGGGTCTGGCTACACCTTC
CDR3aa: CASSLVRQGGSGYTF

abundance: once
j_gene: TRBJ2-7
v_gene: TRBV14
d_gene: .
CDR3nt: TGTGCCAGCAGCCAAGATTGGAGGACTAAGCAGTACTTC
CDR3aa: CASSQDWRTKQYF

abundance: .
j_gene: TRBJ2-7
v_gene: TRBV21-1
d_gene: .
CDR3nt: TGTGCCAGCAGCAAAACTAGCGGGGGTTCCTACGAGCAGTACTTC
CDR3aa: CASSKTSGGSYEQYF

abundance: .
j_gene: TRBJ2-1
v_gene: TRBV10-1
d_gene: TRBD1
CDR3nt: TGCGCCAGCTGGGACAGCTACAATGAGCAGTTCTTC
CDR3aa: CASWDSYNEQFF

abundance: once
j_gene: TRBJ2-7
v_gene: TRBV5-1
d_gene: .
CDR3nt: TGCGCCAGCAGCTTGGCGGGTCTCGCCTACGAGCAGTACTTC
CDR3aa: CASSLAGLAYEQYF

abundance: .
j_gene: TRBJ2-3
v_gene: TRBV11-2
d_gene: .
CDR3nt: TGTGCCAGCAGCTTTATGTCGCGGGATACGCAGTATTTT
CDR3aa: CASSFMSRDTQYF

abundance: .
j_gene: TRBJ2-1
v_gene: TRBV29-1
d_gene: .
CDR3nt: TGCAGCGCACGGGATATCGATGAGCAGTTCTTC
CDR3aa: CSARDIDEQFF

abundance: few
j_gene: TRBJ1-6
v_gene: TRBV7-9
d_gene: .
CDR3nt: TGTTCCAGCAGCTCACAGGTTGGCTCACCCCTCCACTTT
CDR3aa: CSSSSQVGSPLHF

abundance: .
j_gene: TRBJ2-5
v_gene: TRBV7-9
d_gene: TRBD1
CDR3nt: TGTGCCAGCAGCACGAAGGACAGGCCCCCACAAGGGGCCCAGTACTTC
CDR3aa: CASSTKDRPPQGAQYF

abundance: .
j_gene: TRBJ2-2
v_gene: TRBV5-4
d_gene: .
CDR3nt: TGTGCCAGCAGTCCCAGCGCCGGGGAGCTGTTTTTT
CDR3aa: CASSPSAGELFF

abundance: .
j_gene: TRBJ2-7
v_gene: TRBV5-1
d_gene: .
CDR3nt: TGCGCCAGCAGTTCCCCGGGGGTGGCCTACGAGCAGTACTTC
CDR3aa: CASSSPGVAYEQYF

abundance: few
j_gene: TRBJ2-7
v_gene: TRBV6-1
d_gene: .
CDR3nt: TGTGCCAGCTCCGGAACTAGTAACTACGAGCAGTACTTC
CDR3aa: CASSGTSNYEQYF

abundance: .
j_gene: TRBJ1-1
v_gene: TRBV7-2
d_gene: TRBD1
CDR3nt: TGTGCCAGCAGCCAACAGGGGGGGGACACTGAAGCTTTCTTT
CDR3aa: CASSQQGGDTEAFF

abundance: .
j_gene: TRBJ2-3
v_gene: TRBV28
d_gene: TRBD2
CDR3nt: TGTGCCAGCACCCCTCTGTCTGCGGGAGTAAGGGATACGCAGTATTTT
CDR3aa: CASTPLSAGVRDTQYF

abundance: few
j_gene: TRBJ1-5
v_gene: TRBV28
d_gene: TRBD1
CDR3nt: TGTGCCAGCAGGCAGGGGGGCCATCAGCCCCAGCATTTT
CDR3aa: CASRQGGHQPQHF

abundance: .
j_gene: TRBJ1-2
v_gene: TRBV19
d_gene: TRBD1
CDR3nt: TGTGCCAGTAGTATAGGTGAAGGGGGCGGAGATGGCTACACCTTC
CDR3aa: CASSIGEGGGDGYTF

abundance: .
j_gene: TRBJ1-5
v_gene: TRBV7-2
d_gene: .
CDR3nt: TGTGCCAGCAGCTTAGACCCCCGGCGGAGCAATCAGCCCCAGCATTTT
CDR3aa: CASSLDPRRSNQPQHF

abundance: .
j_gene: TRBJ1-5
v_gene: TRBV28
d_gene: .
CDR3nt: TGTGCCAGCAGTTCCTCTAATAGCAATCAGCCCCAGCATTTT
CDR3aa: CASSSSNSNQPQHF

abundance: .
j_gene: TRBJ2-7
v_gene: TRBV5-6
d_gene: .
CDR3nt: TGTGCCAGCAGCTTGGGGGCCAGAAGCTCCTACGAGCAGTACTTC
CDR3aa: CASSLGARSSYEQYF

abundance: .
j_gene: TRBJ2-3
v_gene: TRBV6-1
d_gene: .
CDR3nt: TGTGCCAGCAGTGAATTCACGGGCACAGATACGCAGTATTTT
CDR3aa: CASSEFTGTDTQYF

abundance: few
j_gene: TRBJ2-2
v_gene: TRBV18
d_gene: TRBD1
CDR3nt: TGTGCCAGCTCACCACCGGGCACAGGGGGCACCGGGGAGCTGTTTTTT
CDR3aa: CASSPPGTGGTGELFF

abundance: .
j_gene: TRBJ2-7
v_gene: TRBV18
d_gene: .
CDR3nt: TGTGCCAGCTCAGGAGGGACTTATGGCGAGCAGTACTTC
CDR3aa: CASSGGTYGEQYF

abundance: .
j_gene: TRBJ2-7
v_gene: TRBV27
d_gene: TRBD1
CDR3nt: TGTGCCAGCTCTGGGACAGGGTTCGAGCAGTACTTC
CDR3aa: CASSGTGFEQYF

abundance: once
j_gene: TRBJ2-1
v_gene: TRBV30
d_gene: .
CDR3nt: TGTGCCTGGAAGGGGGAGTTCTACAATGAGCAGTTCTTC
CDR3aa: CAWKGEFYNEQFF

abundance: .
j_gene: TRBJ2-3
v_gene: TRBV28
d_gene: TRBD2
CDR3nt: TGTGCCAGCAGTTCAACTCGACTAGCGGGAGATCGAGGGATTTACACAGATACGCAGTATTTT
CDR3aa: CASSSTRLAGDRGIYTDTQYF

abundance: .
j_gene: TRBJ2-5
v_gene: TRBV23-1
d_gene: TRBD1
CDR3nt: TGCGCCAGCAGTCCGCCATGTCAGGGGGTATCGGAGACCCAGTACTTC
CDR3aa: CASSPPCQGVSETQYF

abundance: .
j_gene: TRBJ2-2
v_gene: TRBV19
d_gene: .
CDR3nt: TGTGCCAGTAGCTCTATCCAGGGACAAGACACCGGGGAGCTGTTTTTT
CDR3aa: CASSSIQGQDTGELFF

abundance: .
j_gene: TRBJ2-3
v_gene: TRBV28
d_gene: .
CDR3nt: TGTGCCAGCAGGAGAGCAGATACGCAGTATTTT
CDR3aa: CASRRADTQYF

abundance: once
j_gene: TRBJ1-1
v_gene: TRBV5-1
d_gene: .
CDR3nt: TGCGCCAGCAGCCCAGAGACAGTGAACACTGAAGCTTTCTTT
CDR3aa: CASSPETVNTEAFF

abundance: .
j_gene: TRBJ2-7
v_gene: TRBV13
d_gene: .
CDR3nt: TGTGCCAGCAGCGGAGGACAGTACTCCTACGAGCAGTACTTC
CDR3aa: CASSGGQYSYEQYF

abundance: few
j_gene: TRBJ2-1
v_gene: TRBV4-1
d_gene: TRBD1
CDR3nt: TGCGCCAGCAGCCGGGGACAGGGGCAAGGTGAGCAGTTCTTC
CDR3aa: CASSRGQGQGEQFF

abundance: .
j_gene: TRBJ2-7
v_gene: TRBV7-8
d_gene: TRBD2
CDR3nt: TGTGCCAGCATCCTTGGCGGGAGGGCCCGCTACGAGCAGTACTTC
CDR3aa: CASILGGRARYEQYF

abundance: .
j_gene: TRBJ2-4
v_gene: TRBV5-1
d_gene: .
CDR3nt: TGCGCCAGCAGCCCTCGACTAGCCAAAAACATTCAGTACTTC
CDR3aa: CASSPRLAKNIQYF